The 23 T cell receptor beta chains in this list originate from one sample, sequenced in a study of read filtering for tumor transcriptome and immune sequencing. Molecular barcoded adaptors covering alpha/delta and beta/gamma chains were used on roughly 400 ng RNA. TCRdb re-called the reads through MiXCR, storing one row per CDR3 protein. The data show 100,000 to 150,000 distinct CDR3 sequences, 10% to 15% seen once. Sequencing was done on a sample of a population of CD138-negative cells sorted from bone marrow. The origin of the receptors is a donor aged 40 or older with multiple myeloma.

To note about this clonotype: With a much larger clone just one base away, this may be a read error. CDR3 region: CGVGKGGGSRNEQFF. Written as DNA, the CDR3 is TGCGGCGTTGGTAAAGGGGGCGGCTCCCGCAATGAGCAGTTCTTC. The chain employs TRBV29-1 and TRBJ2-1, with 7 nucleotides matching TRBD1. CDR3 size: 15 residues. Germline assignment: CDR1 SQVTM and CDR2 ANQGSEA.

The sample holds many counts of this clonotype. This chain connects TRBV29-1 to TRBJ2-2; 8 bases fit TRBD1. The V segment lost 6 bases and the J segment 5 bases; nucleotides outside the gene matches: 5. This CDR3 region has 13 residues. CDR1 is SQVTM, CDR2 ANQGSEA, per germline. DNA of the CDR3: TGCAGCGTAACAGGGGGAAGGACCGGGGAGCTGTTTTTT. Encoded protein: CSVTGGRTGELFF.

This clonotype was observed a handful of times. The J gene is TRBJ2-5, the V gene TRBV9; TRBD1 matches 7 bases. The CDR3 length is 15 residues. The trim removed 3 bases at V and 2 bases at J, leaving 7 bases unmatched. Looked up from germline, CDR1 is SGDLS and CDR2 is YYNGEE. CDR3 protein: CASSGGTAKQETQYF. The CDR3 DNA follows: TGTGCCAGCAGCGGAGGGACAGCAAAGCAAGAGACCCAGTACTTC.

The table lists this clonotype with a few counts. V usage is TRBV29-1 and J usage is TRBJ2-1, with 14 bases identical to TRBD2. CDR3 length: 12 residues. Germline CDR1 and CDR2: SQVTM and ANQGSEA. The J segment lost 8 bases and the V segment lost 7 bases, leaving 1 base of the junction unmatched. CDR3 protein: CSGGLAGDEQFF. The CDR3 region has the DNA TGCAGCGGGGGACTAGCGGGAGATGAGCAGTTCTTC.

This clonotype was seen many times. The rearrangement joins TRBV30 to TRBJ1-5; 8 nucleotides line up with TRBD1. With V trimmed by 2 bases and J by 2 bases, 8 bases remained unmatched. Germline V gene data show CDR1 as GTSNPN and CDR2 as SVGIG (reference sequence). The CDR3 totals 16 residues. In DNA form, the CDR3 reads TGTGCCTGGAGTTGGACAGGGAATACGGGCAATCAGCCCCAGCATTTT. Translating gives CAWSWTGNTGNQPQHF.

This clonotype was detected ten times or more. V usage is TRBV12-3 or TRBV12-4 and J usage is TRBJ1-5; D is undetermined. The CDR3 contains 13 residues. Between the trimmed V and J ends, which lost 3 bases and 3 bases, there was a span of 6 bases. As DNA, the CDR3 is TGTGCCAGCAGTTTGGTAGACAATCAGCCCCAGCATTTT. Translating gives CASSLVDNQPQHF.

This clonotype was counted many times. CDR3 residues: CASSTDREQFF. CDR3 in DNA: TGCGCCAGCAGCACGGACAGGGAGCAGTTCTTC. The chain recombines TRBV5-1 with TRBJ2-1, with 7 bases matching TRBD1. CDR1 and CDR2 (germline): SGHRS, YFSETQ. V trimming: 4 bases; J trimming: 10 bases; junction bases outside the gene matches: 2. The CDR3 loop spans 11 amino acids.

This clonotype has a count of ten or more. The CDR3 bases are TGTGCCAGCAGCCGAGGGACGCATGGGGGGAACACTGAAGCTTTCTTT. The encoded protein is CASSRGTHGGNTEAFF. The chain carries TRBV3-1 and TRBJ1-1; TRBD1 is a possible D gene (5 bases). This CDR3 spans 16 amino acids. Trimming removed 4 bases at V and 1 base at J, with 16 bases between. Germline V gene sequence: CDR1 LGHDT, CDR2 YNNKEL (reference sequence).

This clonotype was seen a handful of times. The chain couples TRBV11-1 to TRBJ1-1; 9 nucleotides align to TRBD1. Germline assignment: CDR1 SGHAT and CDR2 FQDESV (reference sequence). CDR3 length: 15 residues. The junction had 8 bases not matched to a gene; V was cut back by 4 bases and J by 5 bases. Here the CDR3 DNA reads TGTGCCAGCAGCTACGGGGACAGGGTAGGAACTGAAGCTTTCTTT. This translates into CASSYGDRVGTEAFF.

This clonotype appeared a few times. V is TRBV7-3 and J is TRBJ2-5, with a tentative D call TRBD2 (6 bases). The CDR3 consists of 14 residues. Trimming left V 2 bases short and J 5 bases short, with 12 bases between. The V gene's germline CDR1 is SGHTA and CDR2 FQGTGA. The CDR3 DNA reads as TGTGCCAGCAGCTTAGCCCCTAGCGCGGAGACCCAGTACTTC. Translation: CASSLAPSAETQYF. The full variable domain, completed using reference TRBV7-3 and TRBJ2-5, is GAGVSQTPSNKVTEKGKYVELRCDPISGHTALYWYRQSLGQGPEFLIYFQGTGAADDSGLPNDRFFAVRPEGSVSTLKIQRTERGDSAVYLCASSLAPSAETQYFGPGTRLLVL.

This clonotype was recorded at least ten times. The genes are TRBV6-6 and TRBJ2-7, with 7 bases that match TRBD1. CDR1 and CDR2 from the germline V gene are MNHNY and SVGAGI (reference sequence). CDR3 length equals 13 residues. J gave up 5 bases and V 0 bases, and 1 base lay outside the gene matches. The CDR3, as DNA: TGTGCCAGCAGTTACTCGACAGGGAACGAGCAGTACTTC. Residues: CASSYSTGNEQYF.

This clonotype was seen repeatedly, ten times or more. CDR3 in amino acids: CASSRLNTGELFF. The CDR3 coding sequence is TGTGCCAGCAGCAGGCTGAACACCGGGGAGCTGTTTTTT. The chain has TRBV7-2 and TRBJ2-2; D gene unclear. Germline loops: CDR1 SGHTA, CDR2 FQGNSA. V was shortened by 5 bases and J by 1 base, with 5 bases between the two germline ends. The CDR3 extends over 13 amino acids. Combining the CDR3 with reference TRBV7-2 and TRBJ2-2 gives the whole variable domain GAGVSQSPSNKVTEKGKDVELRCDPISGHTALYWYRQSLGQGLEFLIYFQGNSAPDKSGLPSDRFSAERTGGSVSTLTIQRTQQEDSAVYLCASSRLNTGELFFGEGSRLTVL.

In its sample, this clonotype was seen many times. The J gene is TRBJ2-1, the V gene TRBV20-1, with D perhaps TRBD1 (7 bases). This CDR3 is built from 14 residues. V lost 3 bases to trimming and J lost 6 bases, with 15 bases between them. CDR1 DFQATT and CDR2 SNEGSKA come from the germline V gene (reference sequence). The CDR3 DNA is TGCAGTGCTAGCAGGGGGGAGTCAGGCAATGAGCAGTTCTTC. This gives the protein CSASRGESGNEQFF.

Many counts were recorded for this clonotype. The rearrangement uses TRBV20-1 and TRBJ1-4; TRBD1 agrees at 11 bases. Germline V gene lookup returns CDR1 DFQATT and CDR2 SNEGSKA (reference sequence). J lost 0 bases, V lost 3 bases, and 3 bases had no gene match. This CDR3 has 16 amino acids. The CDR3 DNA follows: TGCAGTGCTAGCCGGGACAGGGGGACAACTAATGAAAAACTGTTTTTT. Its protein is CSASRDRGTTNEKLFF.

This clonotype was seen many times. J is TRBJ1-5 and V is TRBV27; no clear D gene. The CDR3 extends over 15 amino acids. The germline CDR1 and CDR2 sequences are MNHEY and SMNVEV (reference sequence). The germline V and J ends were trimmed by 1 base and 5 bases, with 12 bases remaining between them. CDR3 bases: TGTGCCAGCAGTTTATTCGGCGGAGGCTATCAGCCCCAGCATTTT. Its translation is CASSLFGGGYQPQHF.

In this sample, this clonotype turned up many times. The V and J genes are TRBV25-1 and TRBJ1-1; weak D call: TRBD1 (5 bases). This CDR3 region has 13 residues. The germline gives CDR1 MGHDK, CDR2 SYGVNS. V was trimmed by 4 bases and J by 6 bases, leaving 12 bases between them. The CDR3 protein is CASSVEGIAEAFF. In DNA form, the CDR3 reads TGTGCCAGCAGTGTAGAGGGGATCGCTGAAGCTTTCTTT.

As to this clonotype: Being one base from a much bigger clone, this may be a read error. The V gene is TRBV29-1, the J gene TRBJ2-1; D call uncertain. This CDR3 comprises 12 residues. Trimming removed 7 bases from V and 6 bases from J, with 13 bases in between. Germline V lookup: CDR1 SQVTM, CDR2 ANQGSEA. This CDR3 reads CSAEPGFNEQFF. Written as DNA, the CDR3 is TGCAGCGCTGAGCCCGGCTTCAATGAGCAGTTCTTC.

This clonotype has at least ten counts. The rearrangement links TRBV9 to TRBJ2-7; the match to TRBD1 covers 7 bases. Germline assignment: CDR1 SGDLS and CDR2 YYNGEE. Unmatched junction bases numbered 8, after V lost 0 bases and J lost 2 bases. The CDR3 extends over 16 amino acids. CDR3 amino acids: CASSVGSETGTYEQYF. The CDR3 DNA reads TGTGCCAGCAGCGTAGGATCCGAGACAGGGACCTACGAGCAGTACTTC.

This clonotype was recorded at least ten times. This CDR3 reads CASSFNSGGTDTQYF. CDR3 in DNA: TGTGCCAGCAGCTTTAATAGCGGGGGCACAGATACGCAGTATTTT. The V and J genes are TRBV7-2 and TRBJ2-3, with 8 positions matching TRBD2. Germline V gene lookup returns CDR1 SGHTA and CDR2 FQGNSA. With V trimmed by 3 bases and J by 1 base, 3 bases remained unmatched. The CDR3 totals 15 residues.

This chain connects TRBV20-1 to TRBJ2-7; possible D gene TRBD1, 5 bases. CDR1 and CDR2 (germline): DFQATT, SNEGSKA (reference sequence). Trimming stripped 7 bases from V and 6 bases from J, with 19 bases between. The length of the CDR3 is 13 residues. The CDR3 coding sequence is TGCAGTGTAAGGCACAGGAGCCTTACCGAGCAGTACTTC. This sequence encodes CSVRHRSLTEQYF.

This clonotype showed up just a few times. The rearrangement uses TRBV5-1 and TRBJ2-3, with D perhaps matching TRBD1 (5 bases). The length of the CDR3 is 14 residues. Trimming took off 3 bases at V and 4 bases at J, with 12 bases between the two ends. In germline, CDR1 is SGHRS, CDR2 YFSETQ. CDR3 nucleotide sequence: TGCGCCAGCAGCTCTCCGACAGAAGCAGATACGCAGTATTTT. This gives the protein CASSSPTEADTQYF.

This clonotype was counted at least ten times. The chain uses TRBV10-3 and TRBJ2-1; 12 positions match TRBD2. V lost 8 bases and J lost 6; bases outside the gene matches: 2. CDR1 is ENHRY and CDR2 is SYGVKD in the germline V gene. The CDR3 has 13 amino acids. The CDR3 DNA sequence: TGTGCCATCCTAGCGGGAGGGGGCAATGAGCAGTTCTTC. It yields the protein CAILAGGGNEQFF.

This clonotype was picked up many times. The chain uses TRBV12-3 or TRBV12-4 and TRBJ1-6; D unresolved. This CDR3 has 13 residues. V dropped 5 bases and J dropped 6 bases, with 8 bases sitting between them. The CDR3 bases are TGTGCCAGCAGTCTAACGGGTAATTCACCCCTCCACTTT. Residues: CASSLTGNSPLHF.